This T cell receptor (beta chain) is from a study of T cells after yellow fever vaccination. Study as a whole: Preparation of the low-cell-number fractions used SMART-Seq v4 Ultra Low Input.

The CDR3 contains 16 residues. Germline V gives CDR1 SGHVS, CDR2 FNYEAQ. The V end lost 5 bases, the J end lost 4 bases, and 20 bases lay between the germline ends. In making TCR cDNA, 5'RACE template switching added a universal primer site and UMIs to it. TCRdb ran MiXCR on the 5' RACE reads and lists one entry per CDR3 protein. The sample lists fewer than 500,000 distinct CDR3 sequences, around a sixth occurring once. Findings and caveats of the study: Weaker, the secondary response peaked sooner, at day 5 versus 15. Reappearing after the booster were most of the clones from primary vaccination (96% CD4, 85% to 90% CD8).

Of note for this clonotype: Its specificity is unknown.

This material consisted of PBMCs, taken before the yellow fever booster vaccination. The genes are TRBV7-6 and TRBJ2-5; tentative D call: TRBD1 (5 bases). The TCR originated in a man younger than 35 who received the YFV17D yellow fever vaccine. The CDR3 region is CASSHSGWGRGETQYF. The CDR3 DNA sequence: TGTGCCAGCAGCCACTCCGGCTGGGGCAGAGGAGAGACCCAGTACTTC. The whole variable domain, filled in from reference TRBV7-6 and TRBJ2-5, reads GAGVSQSPRYKVTKRGQDVALRCDPISGHVSLYWYRQALGQGPEFLTYFNYEAQQDKSGLPNDRFSAERPEGSISTLTIQRTEQRDSAMYRCASSHSGWGRGETQYFGPGTRLLVL.